Following are 32 T cell receptor beta chains from one sample sequenced in a study of tumor-infiltrating lymphocytes in primary liver carcinoma. A primer in the constant region served to generate TCR beta cDNA from 450 to 600 ng of total RNA. Construction of TCR beta libraries relied on three successive nested multiplex PCR rounds employing slightly modified ARM-PCR. Primers for the first two PCR rounds were TRBV1-TRBV30 forward primers and a C-beta reverse primer (around 11 cycles per round). From the multiplex PCR reads, TCRdb called clonotypes with MiXCR, one entry per CDR3 protein. The repertoire includes approximately 300,000 distinct CDR3 sequences, roughly two thirds of them detected once, and roughly 9% sits in the top ten. The study extracted blood RNA from unsorted whole blood and also extracted germline DNA. Specimen: peripheral blood. These receptors came from a man in his forties with primary liver carcinoma and hepatitis B virus infection.

Comments on this clonotype: No conserved phenylalanine or tryptophan is present at the end of the CDR3, so a read error is the likely explanation. The chain employs TRBV7-8 and TRBJ2-3, with unresolved D. The CDR3 has 16 amino acids. Between the trimmed V and J ends, which lost 1 base and 2 bases, there was a span of 13 bases. CDR1 is SGHVS, CDR2 FQNEAQ, per germline. The CDR3: CASSLEASRVTDTQYL. The DNA for the CDR3 is TGTGCCAGCAGCTTAGAGGCTTCAAGGGTCACAGATACGCAGTATCTT.

A remark on this clonotype: Being one base from a much bigger clone, this may be a read error. The chain carries TRBV4-1 and TRBJ2-1; 10 positions agree with TRBD2. The CDR3 extends over 16 amino acids. Germline CDR1 and CDR2: MGHRA and YSYEKL. V shed 7 bases, J shed 3 bases, and the junction held 9 bases outside the gene matches. The chain's CDR3 is CASIQGSGRDYNEQFF. In DNA, the CDR3 is TGCGCCAGCATCCAGGGAAGCGGGAGGGACTACAATGAGCAGTTCTTC.

This clonotype was counted a single time. A much larger clone differs from this one at a single base, so this may be a read error. The chain has TRBV12-3 or TRBV12-4 and TRBJ1-3; no clear D. The CDR3 is 14 residues long. In DNA form, the CDR3 reads TGTGCCGGCAGTTTAACGGGAGCTGGAAACACCATATATTTT. Translation gives CAGSLTGAGNTIYF.

A word on this clonotype: The junction differs from germline at one of its ends, possibly a read error. This chain joins TRBV6-1 and TRBJ2-1, with TRBD2 matching over 9 bases. The CDR3 has 19 residues. Germline CDR1 reads MNHNS; CDR2 reads SASEGT. Written as DNA, the CDR3 is TGTGCCAGCAGTTACCCTCGGGTGGGACTAGCTCCCTCCTACAATGAGCAGTCCTTC. Its protein product is CASSYPRVGLAPSYNEQSF.

This clonotype was seen just once. The chain employs TRBV6-1 and TRBJ2-2; tentatively, D is TRBD2 (5 bases). The germline gives CDR1 MNHNS, CDR2 SASEGT. V was trimmed by 4 bases and J by 4 bases, leaving 16 bases between them. The CDR3 consists of 16 residues. In nucleotides, the CDR3 is TGTGCCAGCAGTGGATTAAGTAACGGGATCACCGGGGAGCTGTTTTTT. As protein: CASSGLSNGITGELFF.

In this sample, this clonotype turned up many times. The CDR3 nucleotides read TGCAGCGTTGGGACAGTGTCCTACAATGAGCAGTTCTTC. Its translation: CSVGTVSYNEQFF. The chain uses TRBV29-1 and TRBJ2-1, with D maybe TRBD1 (6 bases). V dropped 4 bases and J dropped 1 base, with 8 bases sitting between them. The length of the CDR3 is 13 residues. Germline V gives CDR1 SQVTM, CDR2 ANQGSEA.

In this sample, this clonotype turned up a few times. A much larger clone differs from this one at a single base, so this may be a read error. V and J are TRBV29-1 and TRBJ2-7; a possible D gene is TRBD1 (6 bases). V lost 4 bases and J 1 base, leaving 11 bases between the germline ends. Germline values: CDR1 SQVTM, CDR2 ANQGSEA. The CDR3 totals 13 residues. CDR3 DNA: TGCAGCGTTGTCAGGGGTCTATCCTACGAGCAGTACTTC. This sequence encodes CSVVRGLSYEQYF.

The V call is TRBV6-5, the J call TRBJ1-1; weak D call: TRBD1 (6 bases). The CDR3 spans 13 residues. CDR1 is MNHEY and CDR2 is SVGAGI in the germline V gene. The CDR3, as DNA: TGTCCCTCCTCGCGACAGGCAAGAAGCTTGGGTTTCTTT. Translation gives CPSSRQARSLGFF.

With respect to this clonotype: One end of the junction is discordant with germline, which a read error may explain. V is TRBV11-1 and J is TRBJ2-2, with D unclear. CDR1 and CDR2 (germline): SGHAT, FQDESV (reference sequence). This CDR3 is 13 amino acids long. The CDR3 DNA reads TGTGCCAGCGGTGGGTCGAAGACCGGGGAGCTGTTTTTT. Translating gives CASGGSKTGELFF.

The genes are TRBV6-1 and TRBJ2-7; possibly TRBD2 for D (5 bases). V lost 2 bases and J 2 bases, leaving 13 bases between the germline ends. CDR3 length equals 15 residues. The germline CDR1 and CDR2 sequences are MNHNS and SASEGT. As DNA, the CDR3 is TGTGCCAGCAGTGAAAATACGGGGAAGACCTACGAGCAGTACTTC. It specifies CASSENTGKTYEQYF.

This chain connects TRBV5-1 to TRBJ1-1, with 10 bases that match TRBD1. This CDR3 contains 15 residues. Germline assignment: CDR1 SGHRS and CDR2 YFSETQ. V shed 3 bases and J 6 bases; nucleotides not matched to a gene: 8. CDR3 nucleotide sequence: TGCGCCAGCAGCTCCCTGACAGGGGGCGAATCTGAAGCTTTCTTT. Its protein product is CASSSLTGGESEAFF.

The gene calls are TRBV5-1 and TRBJ2-2; D gene uncertain. CDR3 size: 12 residues. Between the trimmed V and J ends, which lost 0 bases and 7 bases, there was a span of 4 bases. Germline V CDR1 and CDR2: SGHRS, YFSETQ. The CDR3 loop reads CASSLGSGELFF. For the CDR3, the DNA is TGCGCCAGCAGCTTGGGCAGCGGGGAGCTGTTTTTT.

Notes on this clonotype: The junction departs from the called germline gene at one end, perhaps through a read error. The chain has TRBV11-2 and TRBJ2-2, with no clear D. Germline CDR1 reads SGHAT; CDR2 reads FQNNGV. CDR3 length: 16 residues. The CDR3 loop reads CASSLFPFGWVGELFF. CDR3 nucleotide sequence: TGTGCAAGCAGCTTATTCCCATTCGGATGGGTCGGGGAGCTGTTTTTT. The full variable domain, its missing parts supplied by reference TRBV11-2 and TRBJ2-2, is EAGVAQSPRYKIIEKRQSVAFWCNPISGHATLYWYQQILGQGPKLLIQFQNNGVVDDSQLPKDRFSAERLKGVDSTLKIQPAKLEDSAVYLCASSLFPFGWVGELFFGEGSRLTVL.

A remark on this clonotype: The junction shows a germline mismatch at one end, possibly a read error. The chain carries TRBV4-2 and TRBJ2-2; a possible D gene is TRBD1 (6 bases). The germline gives CDR1 LGHNA, CDR2 YNFKEQ. The CDR3 contains 16 residues. In DNA form, the CDR3 reads TGCGCCAGCAGCCAGTGTGGACAGACGAACACCTGGGAGCTGTTTTTT. This codes for CASSQCGQTNTWELFF.

The chain links TRBV14 to TRBJ2-1; perhaps TRBD2 as D (5 bases). The CDR3 has 15 residues. CDR1 is SGHDN and CDR2 is FVKESK in the germline V gene. Trimming shortened V by 1 base and J by 8 bases, and 15 bases separated the two germline ends. This CDR3 reads CASSQVAGLKDEQFF. CDR3 nucleotide sequence: TGTGCCAGCAGCCAAGTCGCGGGTCTCAAGGATGAGCAGTTCTTC.

This clonotype was seen only a few times. V is TRBV5-1 and J is TRBJ1-1; no definite D call. Germline lookup yields CDR1 SGHRS and CDR2 YFSETQ. Trimming stripped 4 bases from V and 1 base from J, with 8 bases between. The length of the CDR3 is 13 residues. As DNA, the CDR3 is TGCGCCAGCAGCCCGCCCACGAACACTGAAGCTTTCTTT. This gives the protein CASSPPTNTEAFF.

Remarks on this clonotype: The germline gene is not matched at one end of the junction; a read error may be the cause. DNA of the CDR3: TGTGCCAGTAGCTTTGATGGGAGACCTGGGGCCAACGTCCTGACTTTC. Protein: CASSFDGRPGANVLTF. The V call is TRBV5-4, the J call TRBJ2-6; a possible D gene is TRBD2 (5 bases). Germline CDR1 reads SGHNT; CDR2 reads YYREEE (reference sequence). The CDR3 runs 16 residues.

This clonotype occurred once. The CDR3 does not close with the conserved phenylalanine or tryptophan, likely indicating a read error. The chain uses TRBV28 and TRBJ1-2, with a tentative D call TRBD1 (5 bases). Trimming shortened V by 8 bases and J by 3 bases, and 16 bases separated the two germline ends. This CDR3 is built from 14 residues. Per the germline V gene, CDR1 is MDHEN and CDR2 is SYDVKM. CDR3 residues: CASHAQGFHYGYTL. The CDR3 coding sequence is TGTGCCAGCCACGCCCAGGGTTTCCACTATGGCTACACCTTA.

Concerning this clonotype: The conserved closing phenylalanine or tryptophan is absent in this CDR3, likely reflecting a read error. This chain connects TRBV6-1 to TRBJ2-7; D possibly uses TRBD1 or TRBD2 (5 bases each). The germline V gene encodes CDR1 MNHNS and CDR2 SASEGT. The CDR3 has 15 residues. The V end was cut by 0 bases, the J end by 2 bases, with 11 bases between. The CDR3 DNA follows: TGTGCCAGCAGTGAAGCTGGGGACGGACCCTACGAGCAGTACCTA. Translating gives CASSEAGDGPYEQYL.

V and J are TRBV11-2 and TRBJ1-1; the D gene is possibly TRBD1 (5 bases). This CDR3 has 15 residues. CDR1 SGHAT and CDR2 FQNNGV come from the germline V gene. The ends were cut back, 6 bases at V and 0 bases at J, with 14 bases in the middle. This CDR3 is CASSSRVAMNTEAFF. As DNA, the CDR3 is TGTGCCAGCAGTTCCAGGGTTGCCATGAACACTGAAGCTTTCTTT.

Concerning this clonotype itself: The junction does not match germline at one end; this may be a read error. The V call is TRBV4-3, the J call TRBJ2-2; 7 positions match TRBD2. Germline loops: CDR1 LGHNA, CDR2 YSLEER. This CDR3 has 16 residues. The CDR3, as DNA: TGCGCCAGCACCCAAGGTTCCGCGGGAGAGACCGGGGAGCTGTTTTTT. Translation: CASTQGSAGETGELFF.

This clonotype was recorded many times. The chain couples TRBV10-3 to TRBJ2-3, with D unclear. CDR1 is ENHRY and CDR2 is SYGVKD in the germline V gene. Trimming cost V 5 bases and J 1 base, with 4 bases left between them. CDR3 length: 12 residues. Here the CDR3 DNA reads TGTGCCATCAGTCCTGGCACAGATACGCAGTATTTT. This sequence encodes CAISPGTDTQYF.

The chain carries TRBV6-1 and TRBJ1-4, with a weak D call TRBD1 (6 bases). Germline CDR1 and CDR2: MNHNS and SASEGT. Trimming took off 1 base at V and 3 bases at J, with 15 bases between the two ends. There are 17 residues in the CDR3. CDR3 bases: TGTGCCAGCAGTGAAGTACCCTACAGGGTGGCTAATGAAAAACTGTTTTTT. Translation: CASSEVPYRVANEKLFF.

This clonotype has at least ten counts. This chain connects TRBV4-2 to TRBJ1-2, with 8 bases fitting TRBD1. The V and J ends lost 4 bases and 3 bases, in that order; junction bases with no gene match: 10. This CDR3 has 16 residues. Germline V gives CDR1 LGHNA, CDR2 YNFKEQ. The chain's CDR3 is CASSPPGTGSDYGYTF. CDR3 in DNA: TGTGCCAGCAGCCCCCCCGGGACAGGTTCGGACTATGGCTACACCTTC.

This clonotype was observed many times. The gene calls are TRBV6-6 and TRBJ2-3, with 9 nucleotides matching TRBD2. Germline V gene lookup returns CDR1 MNHNY and CDR2 SVGAGI (reference sequence). After removal of 2 bases from V and 2 bases from J, the junction contained 5 bases not matched to a gene. The CDR3 is made up of 16 amino acids. The CDR3 loop is CASSYAGGTNTDTQYF. CDR3 nucleotides: TGTGCCAGCAGTTACGCGGGGGGGACGAACACAGATACGCAGTATTTT.

A note on this clonotype: Given a much more abundant clone one base away, this may be a read error. V usage is TRBV6-1 and J usage is TRBJ1-3; D gene ambiguous. The CDR3 totals 15 residues. Germline assignment: CDR1 MNHNS and CDR2 SASEGT. CDR3 DNA sequence: TGTGCCAGCAGTGAACTACGTATCTCTCGAAACACCATATATTTT. Translating it yields CASSELRISRNTIYF.

The chain recombines TRBV6-2 or TRBV6-3 with TRBJ2-3, with D unclear. This CDR3 region has 15 residues. CDR1 MNHEY and CDR2 SVGEGT come from the germline V gene. V was cut by 10 bases and J by 0 bases, with 17 bases left in between. The CDR3 bases are TGTGCCACAGCCCATGGCAGAACTAGCACAGATACGCAGTATTTT. Encoded protein: CATAHGRTSTDTQYF.

The J gene is TRBJ2-1, the V gene TRBV6-5; tentatively, D is TRBD2 (6 bases). The germline CDR1 and CDR2 sequences are MNHEY and SVGAGI. The CDR3 runs to 18 residues. Trimming stripped 4 bases from V and 8 bases from J, with 27 bases between. CDR3 sequence (DNA): TGTGCCAGCAGTTTTTGGGACCAAGGAGACGGGAGCAGGCATGAGCAGTTCTTC. Its protein is CASSFWDQGDGSRHEQFF.

About this clonotype itself: Lacking the conserved final phenylalanine or tryptophan, this CDR3 likely reflects a read error. This chain uses TRBV28 with TRBJ2-3; 8 bases are shared with TRBD2. Losses at the gene ends were 4 bases for V and 10 bases for J; bases not matched to a gene: 7. Per germline, CDR1 MDHEN and CDR2 SYDVKM. There are 13 residues in the CDR3. In DNA form, the CDR3 reads TGTGCCAGCAGTTCCGGGACTAGTGAGTCGCAGTATTTA. The encoded protein is CASSSGTSESQYL.

This clonotype appeared once. The chain links TRBV2 to TRBJ2-7; 9 bases are shared with TRBD2. CDR1 is SNHLY, CDR2 FYNNEI, per germline. The CDR3 has 12 amino acids. J lost 6 bases, V lost 7 bases, and 4 bases had no gene match. CDR3: CASTAGGPEQYF. The CDR3 nucleotides read TGTGCCAGCACCGCGGGAGGGCCCGAGCAGTACTTC.

Points on this clonotype: A read error may be the cause here, since a much bigger clone is one base away. The chain carries TRBV6-5 and TRBJ1-5, with 9 bases fitting TRBD1. The ends lost 10 bases at V and 5 bases at J; junction bases unmatched: 12. The CDR3 consists of 15 residues. Looked up from germline, CDR1 is MNHEY and CDR2 is SVGAGI. The CDR3 DNA reads TGTGCCAACAGCCCGGACAGGGGCCGTGATCAGCCCCAGCATTTT. Translation: CANSPDRGRDQPQHF.

Details on this clonotype: The germline gene is not matched at one end of the junction; a read error may be the cause. The DNA of the CDR3 is TGCGCTAGCAGACAAGAACTAGCGGGAACTCCCTACGAGCAGTACTTC. This encodes CASRQELAGTPYEQYF. V gene TRBV4-3 combines with J gene TRBJ2-7; 10 bases line up with TRBD2. Germline V gene sequence: CDR1 LGHNA, CDR2 YSLEER. The CDR3 is 16 residues long.